The 21 T cell receptor beta chains below come from one sample, sequenced in a study of cytomegalovirus exposure and HLA in healthy donors. The study ran its PCR with 60 Vbeta and 13 Jbeta primers. Profiled with immunoSEQ multiplex PCR; TCRdb holds only in-frame clones, not every one. The sample consists of fewer than 200,000 clones, 79% of them appearing once. Sequenced: PBMCs. Receptors were obtained from a man aged 35 to 55 in good health and CMV-seronegative.

This clone was recorded a few times. This chain uses TRBV6-1 with TRBJ2-1; tentative D call: TRBD2 (5 bases). CDR1 and CDR2 (germline): MNHNS, SASEGT. The length of the CDR3 is 14 residues. V lost 7 bases and J 3 bases, leaving 13 bases between the germline ends. CDR3 nucleotide sequence: TGTGCCAGCAAATCACCGGACTTCTACAATGAGCAGTTCTTC. Translation: CASKSPDFYNEQFF.

This clone has a handful of counts. This chain links TRBV27 with TRBJ1-1; 7 bases map to TRBD1. V was clipped by 8 bases and J by 2 bases; unmatched bases: 17. The CDR3 spans 17 residues. From germline, CDR1 is MNHEY and CDR2 SMNVEV (reference sequence). CDR3 coding DNA: TGTGCCAGCGCGGTTAGAGACAGGGAATCCGCTAACACTGAAGCTTTCTTT. This translates into CASAVRDRESANTEAFF.

This clone has just one count. At one boundary the junction diverges from the germline segment, which might be a read error. This sequence joins TRBV7-7 and TRBJ2-5, with 9 positions matching TRBD1. CDR1 and CDR2 from the germline V gene are SSHAT and FNYEAQ (reference sequence). This CDR3 has 15 amino acids. CDR3: CASSRRQGGQETQYF. The CDR3 coding sequence is TGTGCTAGCAGCCGACGACAGGGGGGACAAGAGACCCAGTACTTC.

This clone occurred a few times. The chain uses TRBV5-4 and TRBJ2-2, with 7 bases aligning to TRBD2. Per the germline V gene, CDR1 is SGHNT and CDR2 is YYREEE (reference sequence). The CDR3 spans 16 residues. With 7 bases clipped from V and 2 bases from J, the junction kept 11 bases outside the gene matches. For the CDR3, the DNA is TGTGCCAGCGGGGGTTGGGAGGGGCTCAACACCGGGGAGCTGTTTTTT. It translates to CASGGWEGLNTGELFF.

The chain has TRBV6-6 and TRBJ1-4; 7 bases map to TRBD1. J lost 4 bases, V lost 6 bases, and 5 bases had no gene match. The CDR3 is made up of 14 amino acids. Germline V gene sequence: CDR1 MNHNY, CDR2 SVGAGI (reference sequence). CDR3 nucleotides: TGTGCCAGCAGAGGGGGCGGAGTTAATGAAAAACTGTTTTTT. It codes for CASRGGGVNEKLFF.

The genes are TRBV6-6 and TRBJ2-7; 10 bases agree with TRBD2. Unmatched junction bases numbered 5, after V lost 6 bases and J lost 0 bases. There are 15 residues in the CDR3. The germline CDR1 and CDR2 sequences are MNHNY and SVGAGI (reference sequence). CDR3 in DNA: TGTGCCAGCAGGGAAGGACTAGCGGTCTCCTACGAGCAGTACTTC. The encoded protein is CASREGLAVSYEQYF.

The chain employs TRBV27 and TRBJ2-6, with TRBD2 as a possible D gene (7 bases). The germline CDR1 and CDR2 sequences are MNHEY and SMNVEV (reference sequence). The germline V and J ends were trimmed by 3 bases and 4 bases, with 10 bases remaining between them. The CDR3 has 15 residues. Here the CDR3 reads CASSFGGQGANVLTF. In DNA, the CDR3 is TGTGCCAGCAGTTTCGGGGGGCAAGGGGCCAACGTCCTGACTTTC. Based on the CDR3 plus reference TRBV27 and TRBJ2-6, the full variable domain is EAQVTQNPRYLITVTGKKLTVTCSQNMNHEYMSWYRQDPGLGLRQIYYSMNVEVTDKGDVPEGYKVSRKEKRNFPLILESPSPNQTSLYFCASSFGGQGANVLTFGAGSRLTVL.

V usage is TRBV6-6 and J usage is TRBJ1-6; 8 bases line up with TRBD1. The CDR3 has 15 amino acids. Germline V CDR1 and CDR2: MNHNY, SVGAGI (reference sequence). The ends lost 4 bases at V and 9 bases at J; junction bases unmatched: 8. The CDR3 loop reads CASSFPGQGGSPLHF. CDR3 in DNA: TGTGCCAGCAGTTTCCCAGGACAGGGAGGTTCACCCCTCCACTTT.

This clone was seen just once. V gene TRBV11-2 combines with J gene TRBJ2-1; D possibly corresponds to TRBD2 (6 bases). CDR1 SGHAT and CDR2 FQNNGV come from the germline V gene. This CDR3 spans 16 amino acids. Trimming shortened V by 5 bases and J by 1 base, and 15 bases separated the two germline ends. Here the CDR3 DNA reads TGTGCCAGCAGCGGGCTGGGGACTTGGTCCTACAATGAGCAGTTCTTC. It specifies CASSGLGTWSYNEQFF. Complete variable domain (other parts from reference TRBV11-2 and TRBJ2-1): EAGVAQSPRYKIIEKRQSVAFWCNPISGHATLYWYQQILGQGPKLLIQFQNNGVVDDSQLPKDRFSAERLKGVDSTLKIQPAKLEDSAVYLCASSGLGTWSYNEQFFGPGTRLTVL.

The sample holds one count of this clone. Here the CDR3 DNA reads TGTGCCAGTAGTACCACGAGTGGGGCAGATCAGCCCCAGCATTTT. Protein: CASSTTSGADQPQHF. The rearrangement links TRBV19 to TRBJ1-5, with D maybe TRBD1 (5 bases). Germline CDR1 and CDR2: LNHDA and SQIVND (reference sequence). V was clipped by 4 bases and J by 5 bases, with 15 bases between them. This CDR3 contains 15 residues.

The genes are TRBV5-1 and TRBJ2-7; 7 nucleotides align to TRBD1. The CDR3 spans 13 residues. V lost 4 bases and J lost 3; bases outside the gene matches: 4. Germline V lookup: CDR1 SGHRS, CDR2 YFSETQ. CDR3 bases: TGCGCCAGCAGCAACACAGGGGTCTACGAGCAGTACTTC. Protein product: CASSNTGVYEQYF.

A word on this clone: One end of the junction varies from germline; a read error may be responsible. The V call is TRBV6-1, the J call TRBJ2-5; 7 bases agree with TRBD2. The CDR3 is 14 amino acids. Germline CDR1 and CDR2: MNHNS and SASEGT. The CDR3 loop reads CASRKSAAGETQHF. Written as DNA, the CDR3 is TGTGCCAGCAGGAAAAGTGCGGCGGGAGAGACCCAGCACTTC.

This clone was found a few times. The chain links TRBV6-4 to TRBJ1-1; no clear D. CDR1 and CDR2 (germline): MRHNA, SNTAGT. The CDR3 contains 14 residues. Trimming cost V 0 bases and J 1 base, with 6 bases left between them. The CDR3 bases are TGTGCCAGCAGTGACTCGAACAGGAACACTGAAGCTTTCTTT. This translates into CASSDSNRNTEAFF.

The chain has TRBV5-4 and TRBJ2-7; 9 nucleotides line up with TRBD1. The CDR3 length is 15 residues. Trimming at V came to 5 bases and at J to 3 bases, leaving 9 bases not matched to a gene. Germline V CDR1 and CDR2: SGHNT, YYREEE (reference sequence). CDR3: CASSPRTGAFYEQYF. Written as DNA, the CDR3 is TGTGCCAGCAGTCCTAGGACAGGGGCCTTCTACGAGCAGTACTTC. The complete variable domain, with remaining parts taken from reference TRBV5-4 and TRBJ2-7, reads ETGVTQSPTHLIKTRGQQVTLRCSSQSGHNTVSWYQQALGQGPQFIFQYYREEENGRGNFPPRFSGLQFPNYSSELNVNALELDDSALYLCASSPRTGAFYEQYFGPGTRLTVT.

The chain carries TRBV4-3 and TRBJ1-4, with D possibly matching TRBD1 (5 bases). The CDR3 totals 16 residues. Looked up from germline, CDR1 is LGHNA and CDR2 is YSLEER. The ends were cut back, 1 base at V and 0 bases at J, with 9 bases in the middle. Here the CDR3 DNA reads TGCGCCAGCAGCCAAGGGGGCAGACCAACTAATGAAAAACTGTTTTTT. Protein product: CASSQGGRPTNEKLFF.

This sequence joins TRBV18 and TRBJ2-7; 7 bases agree with TRBD1. The length of the CDR3 is 16 residues. Per the germline V gene, CDR1 is KGHSH and CDR2 is LQKENI. The trim removed 3 bases at V and 2 bases at J, leaving 10 bases unmatched. In DNA form, the CDR3 reads TGTGCCAGCTCACCCACCCACAGGGGCGACGCCTACGAGCAGTACTTC. Protein product: CASSPTHRGDAYEQYF.

The J gene is TRBJ2-7, the V gene TRBV7-8; 8 bases fit TRBD1. Germline V gives CDR1 SGHVS, CDR2 FQNEAQ. V dropped 0 bases and J dropped 9; count of bases not matched to a gene: 7. CDR3 length equals 14 residues. CDR3 nucleotide sequence: TGTGCCAGCAGCTTAGCCGGACAGGGTAGTTGGCAGTACTTC. Amino acids: CASSLAGQGSWQYF.

V gene TRBV18 combines with J gene TRBJ2-3, with 10 bases identical to TRBD1. The germline V gene has CDR1 KGHSH and CDR2 LQKENI. The CDR3 extends over 15 amino acids. V shed 6 bases and J 4 bases; nucleotides not matched to a gene: 7. CDR3 residues: CASSSRQGAPDTQYF. The CDR3 bases are TGTGCCAGCTCGTCAAGACAGGGGGCCCCAGATACGCAGTATTTT.

DNA of the CDR3: TGTGCCAGCAGTCCCAGGACAGGGCGAGTGGACGAGCAGTACTTC. Protein product: CASSPRTGRVDEQYF. This chain joins TRBV7-9 and TRBJ2-5; 8 positions match TRBD1. The DNA end is a closer match to TRBJ2-7, so the J assignment may be wrong. Germline lookup yields CDR1 SEHNR and CDR2 FQNEAQ (reference sequence). The CDR3 covers 15 residues.

This rearrangement joins TRBV14 to TRBJ2-5; the match to TRBD2 covers 11 bases. There are 17 residues in the CDR3. The V segment lost 3 bases and the J segment 5 bases; nucleotides outside the gene matches: 11. The germline gives CDR1 SGHDN, CDR2 FVKESK. This CDR3 is CASSHKTSGTSRETQYF. CDR3 nucleotide sequence: TGTGCCAGCAGCCATAAGACTAGCGGGACTTCCCGGGAGACCCAGTACTTC.

The chain couples TRBV5-1 to TRBJ2-3; 10 nucleotides line up with TRBD2. Germline trimming cut 0 bases from V and 1 base from J; bases unmatched to any gene: 2. Germline lookup yields CDR1 SGHRS and CDR2 YFSETQ. CDR3 length: 16 amino acids. CDR3 DNA sequence: TGCGCCAGCAGCTTGGGAGGGACTAGCGGCACAGATACGCAGTATTTT. Translating it yields CASSLGGTSGTDTQYF.